This T cell receptor (beta chain) was sequenced during a study of identical twins. General observations from the study: Within cord blood, abundant beta clonotypes carried fewer insertions, but memory repertoires showed no such trend. Conclusions rested on cross-sectional statistics rather than following the same donors.

This clonotype was recorded a few times. Its antigen is undetermined. The CDR3 runs 13 residues. Trimming took off 7 bases at V and 0 bases at J, with 12 bases between the two ends. CDR1 is SQVTM and CDR2 is ANQGSEA in the germline V gene. TCRdb ran MiXCR on the 5' RACE reads and lists one entry per CDR3 protein. The table lists roughly 540,000 distinct CDR3 sequences, roughly a fifth of them singletons. This sample was shared with a second study, whose subject was T cells expressing NK-cell markers.

The chain couples TRBV29-1 to TRBJ1-1; D unresolved. This receptor was taken from a woman in her late teens or twenties in good health. Sequences were obtained from CD4+ T cells sorted from blood. This CDR3 is CSAFASVNTEAFF. Here the CDR3 DNA reads TGCAGCGCCTTTGCGAGTGTGAACACTGAAGCTTTCTTT.